The entry below describes one T cell receptor beta chain. This sample was included in a study of blood T cell repertoires in COVID-19. Study as a whole: COVID-19 samples collected from the United States, Italy and Spain covered acute and convalescent phases.

TCRdb keeps only in-frame clones here, not all; method: immunoSEQ multiplex PCR. The sample lists over 300,000 clones; 85% to 90% were seen once. The CDR3 is 14 residues long. Germline V gene lookup returns CDR1 SGHAT and CDR2 FQDESV (reference sequence). V lost 5 bases, J lost 6 bases, and 1 base stayed unmatched. The sequencing sample was made of PBMCs or T cells enriched from blood (not recorded which). The genes are TRBV11-1 and TRBJ1-6, with TRBD1 matching 10 bases. The sequence derives from a woman in her twenties or thirties with acute COVID-19. The CDR3 is CASSRDRGNSPLHF. CDR3 bases: TGTGCCAGCAGCCGGGACAGGGGTAATTCACCCCTCCACTTT.